This T cell receptor (beta chain) was sequenced in a study of T cells in Graves' hyperthyroidism and ophthalmopathy. About the study: Blood from the periphery was taken at initial diagnosis, before any treatment. Study results and caveats: It was a median approximately 7.1 months before onset that the model predicted ophthalmopathy.

TCR beta CDR3 sequences were amplified from RNA transcripts. RT-PCR in the first round (using the HTBI primer set) targeted the TCR CDR3. Via MiXCR, TCRdb re-called the multiplex PCR reads, giving one row per CDR3 protein. The sample has a few hundred thousand distinct CDR3 sequences; about 18% are singletons. V gave up 0 bases and J gave up 3 bases; unmatched junction bases: 8. This CDR3 spans 17 amino acids. The germline V gene encodes CDR1 DFQATT and CDR2 SNEGSKA (reference sequence). Patients were excluded because of uncontrolled infection, other autoimmune disease, pregnancy or lactation. The diagnoses drew upon clinical symptoms, serum thyroxine and TRAb, thyroid ultrasound and orbital computed tomography. This clonotype was counted at least ten times. Its antigen is as yet unknown.

Sequenced input: blood. The sequence came from a man aged 18 to 29 with Graves' ophthalmopathy. V and J are TRBV20-1 and TRBJ2-3; 11 bases map to TRBD1. CDR3 in amino acids: CSAREGTGTGGTDTQYF. DNA of the CDR3: TGCAGTGCTAGAGAAGGGACCGGGACAGGGGGAACAGATACGCAGTATTTT.